Listed below are T cell receptor beta chains from one sample, sequenced in a study of cytomegalovirus exposure and HLA in healthy donors. The table came from immunoSEQ multiplex PCR; TCRdb's copy has only in-frame clones and leaves some out. The profile covers some 110,000 clones, with roughly 74% appearing a single time and 2.5% taken by the ten largest. The sample was PBMCs. All receptors come from a man aged 40-49 years in good health and CMV-seronegative. Each CDR3 is given with its conserved first and last residue. The D gene is left open where the match is weak. The size of a clone is reported for some rows only, either as once, few or many, or as a class for expanded clones.

>TRBV5-1|TRBJ1-4|few|NA
TGCGCCAGCAGCTGGGGGGACCGTCCAACTAATGAAAAACTGTTTTTT
CASSWGDRPTNEKLFF
>TRBV5-1|TRBJ2-7|NA|TRBD1
TGCGCCAGCAGCTGGGGACAGGGGTACGAGCAGTACTTC
CASSWGQGYEQYF
>TRBV5-5|TRBJ2-7|NA|TRBD2
TGTGCCAGCAGCTTAACTAGCGGTTCCTACGAGCAGTACTTC
CASSLTSGSYEQYF
>TRBV21-1|TRBJ1-4|NA|NA
TGTGCCAGCATCCCCCGTAGGGAGGGGGAGATCTTAAATGAAAAACTGTTTTTT
CASIPRREGEILNEKLFF
>TRBV9|TRBJ1-3|NA|TRBD1
TGTGCCAGCAGCGTAGGGACAGGGGGCAACTCTGGAAACACCATATATTTT
CASSVGTGGNSGNTIYF
>TRBV2|TRBJ1-2|NA|NA
TGTGCCAGCAGTACGGACTTGGACGCCTATGGCTACACCTTC
CASSTDLDAYGYTF
>TRBV19|TRBJ2-1|NA|TRBD2
TGTGCCAGTAGTACTGCGGGGGGGGATGAGCAGTTCTTC
CASSTAGGDEQFF
>TRBV10-3|TRBJ1-5|NA|NA
TGTGCCATCCAGAAGGAGAGCAATCAGCCCCAGCATTTT
CAIQKESNQPQHF
>TRBV6-5|TRBJ2-2|NA|NA
TGTGCCAGCAGTTTCAGGGCTCCCGACACCGGGGAGCTGTTTTTT
CASSFRAPDTGELFF
>TRBV4-1|TRBJ2-5|NA|NA
TGCGCCAGCAGCCAAGACACAGGGAGGGTGACCCAGTACTTC
CASSQDTGRVTQYF
>TRBV5-4|TRBJ2-7|NA|TRBD1
TGTGCCAGCAGCTTGGGAATTGCTGAACCGGGACAGGGTCTCTACGAGCAGTACTTC
CASSLGIAEPGQGLYEQYF
>TRBV10-1|TRBJ2-1|NA|TRBD2
TGCGCCAGCAGTGAGCAGACTAGCGCTGGCAATGAGCAGTTCTTC
CASSEQTSAGNEQFF
>TRBV5-1|TRBJ2-1|NA|NA
TGCGCCAGCACCCCCACCGACCCAAGGCGGGGTGAGCAGTTCTTC
CASTPTDPRRGEQFF
>TRBV7-2|TRBJ2-2|NA|TRBD2
TGTGCCAGCAGCTTGTTGGGACTAGCGGGGGGAGCCGGGGAGCTGTTTTTT
CASSLLGLAGGAGELFF
>TRBV11-2|TRBJ2-5|NA|NA
TGTGCCAGCAGCATTAGACTAGGGTACCAAGAGACCCAGTACTTC
CASSIRLGYQETQYF
>TRBV5-1|TRBJ2-2|NA|NA
TGCGCCAGCAGCTGGACCCCGGACAGATATGCCGGGGAGCTGTTTTTT
CASSWTPDRYAGELFF
>TRBV7-2|TRBJ1-1|NA|TRBD1
TGTGCCAGCAGCGCGCAGGGACAGATGAACACTGAAGCTTTCTTT
CASSAQGQMNTEAFF
>TRBV6-1|TRBJ1-5|NA|NA
TGTGCCAGCAGTGAATGGGGGCAGGGAGTTGGTCAGCCCCAGCATTTT
CASSEWGQGVGQPQHF
>TRBV4-1|TRBJ1-4|NA|NA
TGCGCCAGCAGCCAAGAAGGGGCCGCATCAACTAATGAAAAACTGTTTTTT
CASSQEGAASTNEKLFF
>TRBV5-1|TRBJ1-1|NA|NA
TGCGCCAGCAGCTTGGGACAACGTGGTGAAGCTTTCTTT
CASSLGQRGEAFF
>TRBV29-1|TRBJ2-7|once|TRBD1
TGCAGCGCGACCGGGACAGCTGCCTACGAGCAGTACTTC
CSATGTAAYEQYF
>TRBV18|TRBJ2-2|NA|NA
TGTGCCAGCTCACCATGGGGAGGCACCGGGGAGCTGTTTTTT
CASSPWGGTGELFF
>TRBV2|TRBJ2-4|NA|TRBD1
TGTGCCAGCAGTGTTAGGACAGGGGAAAACATTCAGTACTTC
CASSVRTGENIQYF
>TRBV21-1|TRBJ1-5|NA|NA
TGTGCCAGCACCCACAGTTACACGGAGCCCCAGCATTTT
CASTHSYTEPQHF
>TRBV9|TRBJ1-2|NA|TRBD1
TGTGCCAGCAGCGTAGGAACCACACAGGGGGCGCGGGGCTACACCTTC
CASSVGTTQGARGYTF
>TRBV5-1|TRBJ2-3|NA|NA
TGCGCCAGCAGAGGGACTGTAAGCACAGATACGCAGTATTTT
CASRGTVSTDTQYF
>TRBV6-5|TRBJ1-2|NA|NA
TGTGCCAGCAGAGACACCAAGGCTCCCTATGGCTACACCTTC
CASRDTKAPYGYTF
>TRBV5-4|TRBJ2-5|NA|TRBD2
TGTGCCAGCAGCTTAGCGGGGGGGTACCAAGAGACCCAGTACTTC
CASSLAGGYQETQYF
>TRBV7-9|TRBJ2-1|NA|TRBD2
TGTGCCAGCAGCTCAGCTAGCGGCACCTACAATGAGCAGTTCTTC
CASSSASGTYNEQFF
>TRBV6-6|TRBJ1-1|NA|NA
TGTGCCAGCAGTCCCATGAGGGACTTTTACACTGAAGCTTTCTTT
CASSPMRDFYTEAFF
>TRBV29-1|TRBJ1-2|NA|TRBD1
TGCAGCGTTGAACCCTGGAAGGGGGCAAACTATGGCTACACCTTC
CSVEPWKGANYGYTF
>TRBV7-9|TRBJ2-5|NA|TRBD2
TGTGCCAGCAGCAGACCTAGCGGGGGCCAAGAGACCCAGTACTTC
CASSRPSGGQETQYF
>TRBV10-2|TRBJ1-6|NA|NA
TGCGCCAGCAGTAAGGGCTCCCCGAGGGCCCATAATTCACCCCTCCACTTT
CASSKGSPRAHNSPLHF
>TRBV21-1|TRBJ2-7|NA|NA
TGTGCCAGCAGCCTCCTCCGGGACAGAGACTCCTACGAGCAGTACTTC
CASSLLRDRDSYEQYF
>TRBV6-6|TRBJ2-1|few|TRBD1
TGTGCCAGCAGTTACTCAGAGGGGGCCCCCAATGAGCAGTTCTTC
CASSYSEGAPNEQFF
>TRBV6-5|TRBJ1-5|once|TRBD1
TGTGCCAGCAGTTGGGGACAGGGAAATCAGCCCCAGCATTTT
CASSWGQGNQPQHF
>TRBV2|TRBJ1-6|NA|NA
TGTGCCAGCAGTGAGTTCCCGGGAAGACCCCTCCACTTT
CASSEFPGRPLHF
>TRBV7-2|TRBJ1-1|NA|NA
TGTGCCAGCAGCTACCGGAGGGCAGAATCTGAAGCTTTCTTT
CASSYRRAESEAFF
>TRBV2|TRBJ1-5|once|NA
TGTGCCAGCAGGACACGGGGAGCCGAAACCCAGCCCCAGCATTTT
CASRTRGAETQPQHF
>TRBV5-1|TRBJ2-7|NA|NA
TGCGCCAGCAGCTTCATCAGGGTCTCTTCCTACGAGCAGTACTTC
CASSFIRVSSYEQYF
>TRBV29-1|TRBJ1-3|NA|NA
TGCAGCGCGATAGGCGACAGCTCTGGAAACACCATATATTTT
CSAIGDSSGNTIYF
>TRBV13|TRBJ1-2|NA|TRBD1
TGTGCCAGCAGCTTAAGCCGTGGGGACAGCAGTCCTTTTTATGGCTACACCTTC
CASSLSRGDSSPFYGYTF
>TRBV5-1|TRBJ2-2|few|TRBD1
TGCGCCAGCAGCCCGAGGACAGGGGACACCGGGGAGCTGTTTTTT
CASSPRTGDTGELFF
>TRBV5-5|TRBJ1-2|NA|TRBD1
TGTGCCAGCAGCCCATACCCAGGGGGGTTCGACCGGAATGGCTACACCTTC
CASSPYPGGFDRNGYTF
>TRBV7-2|TRBJ2-1|NA|TRBD2
TGTGCCAGCAGCTTACGACTAGCGGGGCCCTACAATGAGCAGTTCTTC
CASSLRLAGPYNEQFF
>TRBV5-1|TRBJ1-1|NA|NA
TGCGCCAGCAGCTTTCGGCAGGGTGACACTGAAGCTTTCTTT
CASSFRQGDTEAFF
>TRBV5-1|TRBJ2-2|few|NA
TGCGCCAGCAGCTCAAACAGCCAGGGCGGGGAGCTGTTTTTT
CASSSNSQGGELFF
>TRBV5-1|TRBJ2-1|NA|NA
TGCGCCAGCAGCTTGTCCGCGGGGCGACTCTATGAGCAGTTCTTC
CASSLSAGRLYEQFF
>TRBV19|TRBJ2-2|NA|TRBD1
TGTGCCAGCAGACAGGGGGGTTTCGGGGAGCTGTTTTTT
CASRQGGFGELFF
>TRBV6-1|TRBJ2-3|NA|TRBD2
TGTGCCAGCAGTGAAGTGTCTAGCGGGGGTTACACAGATACGCAGTATTTT
CASSEVSSGGYTDTQYF
>TRBV7-9|TRBJ2-7|NA|NA
TGTGCCAGCAGCTTACAGGGAAGCGAGCAGTACTTC
CASSLQGSEQYF
>TRBV7-2|TRBJ2-5|few|NA
TGTGCCAGCAGCTTAGTGCGACAGGCCGGTGAGACCCAGTACTTC
CASSLVRQAGETQYF
>TRBV29-1|TRBJ2-3|NA|TRBD1
TGCAGCGTAGAAGGACAGGGGGCGCGAACAGATACGCAGTATTTT
CSVEGQGARTDTQYF
>TRBV18|TRBJ1-2|NA|NA
TGTGCCAGCTCACCCGTGTCAGGGTCTGGGTTCGATGGCTACACCTTC
CASSPVSGSGFDGYTF
>TRBV15|TRBJ2-5|few|TRBD2
TGTGCCACAACCCGCGGACTAGCGGGGGGAGAGACCCAGTACTTC
CATTRGLAGGETQYF
>TRBV6-6|TRBJ1-3|NA|TRBD1
TGTGCCAGCAGTCCTCAGGGGGCTGGAAACACCATATATTTT
CASSPQGAGNTIYF
>TRBV28|TRBJ2-4|NA|NA
TGTGCCAGCAGCGATATGGACCAGCGGAACATTCAGTACTTC
CASSDMDQRNIQYF
>TRBV19|TRBJ1-5|few|TRBD1
TGTGCCAGTAGTTCGATGACAGGGGTAAGAAAGGTGGGCAATCAGCCCCAGCATTTT
CASSSMTGVRKVGNQPQHF
>TRBV7-2|TRBJ2-3|few|TRBD1
TGTGCCAGCAGCCCGGGACAGGGGATGTCAGATACGCAGTATTTT
CASSPGQGMSDTQYF